The 30 T cell receptor beta chains in this list originate from one sample, sequenced in a study of blood T cell repertoires in COVID-19. Sequencing was performed with immunoSEQ multiplex PCR; in TCRdb, only in-frame clones are kept and a portion is missing. The table lists about 21,000 clones, approximately 95% of them singletons, with about 4% in the top ten. What was sequenced was peripheral blood. These receptors were collected from a woman aged 45-65 years with active COVID-19.

This chain uses TRBV5-5 with TRBJ1-5, with 7 bases aligning to TRBD1. Losses at the gene ends were 2 bases for V and 4 bases for J; bases not matched to a gene: 6. Germline values: CDR1 SGHKS, CDR2 YYEKEE (reference sequence). This CDR3 contains 15 residues. CDR3 in DNA: TGTGCCAGCAGCTTCGGCCAGGGGGTAAATCAGCCCCAGCATTTT. This codes for CASSFGQGVNQPQHF. The full variable domain, completed using reference TRBV5-5 and TRBJ1-5, is DAGVTQSPTHLIKTRGQQVTLRCSPISGHKSVSWYQQVLGQGPQFIFQYYEKEERGRGNFPDRFSARQFPNYSSELNVNALLLGDSALYLCASSFGQGVNQPQHFGDGTRLSIL.

The CDR3 nucleotides read TGCGCCAGCAGCTTGGGTAGTAGCGGAGTGAATACGCAGTATTTT. Translating gives CASSLGSSGVNTQYF. The rearrangement uses TRBV5-1 and TRBJ2-3; maybe TRBD2 (6 bases). Germline V CDR1 and CDR2: SGHRS, YFSETQ. The CDR3 spans 15 residues. Between the trimmed V and J ends, which lost 0 bases and 7 bases, there was a span of 15 bases. The variable domain in full, with the rest retrieved from reference TRBV5-1 and TRBJ2-3, is KAGVTQTPRYLIKTRGQQVTLSCSPISGHRSVSWYQQTPGQGLQFLFEYFSETQRNKGNFPGRFSGRQFSNSRSEMNVSTLELGDSALYLCASSLGSSGVNTQYFGPGTRLTVL.

The rearrangement links TRBV5-6 to TRBJ2-3; 11 bases match TRBD2. V trimming: 4 bases; J trimming: 14 bases; junction bases outside the gene matches: 12. CDR3 length equals 14 residues. Germline CDR1 is SGHDT and CDR2 is YYEEEE. The chain's CDR3 is CASSVPGLAASGYF. The CDR3 DNA follows: TGTGCCAGCAGCGTGCCGGGACTAGCGGCTTCAGGGTATTTT.

This chain joins TRBV27 and TRBJ2-7; the match to TRBD2 covers 7 bases. There are 13 residues in the CDR3. Germline values: CDR1 MNHEY, CDR2 SMNVEV (reference sequence). Losses at the gene ends were 4 bases for V and 3 bases for J; bases not matched to a gene: 3. The CDR3 loop is CASSSRGGYEQYF. The CDR3 DNA reads as TGTGCCAGCAGTTCCCGCGGGGGCTACGAGCAGTACTTC.

This clone was seen a handful of times. The chain joins TRBV27 to TRBJ2-3, with D uncertain. Trimming took off 2 bases at V and 3 bases at J, with 6 bases between the two ends. There are 13 residues in the CDR3. In germline, CDR1 is MNHEY, CDR2 SMNVEV (reference sequence). As DNA, the CDR3 is TGTGCCAGCAGTTTACAGGTTACAGATACGCAGTATTTT. It yields the protein CASSLQVTDTQYF.

The chain links TRBV2 to TRBJ2-7; 7 bases are shared with TRBD1. Germline-derived CDR1 and CDR2 are SNHLY and FYNNEI. V shed 1 base and J 7 bases; nucleotides not matched to a gene: 10. This CDR3 is 15 amino acids long. CDR3 nucleotides: TGTGCCAGCAGTGAAGAGGGGGCCGGGATCCTGGAGCAGTACTTC. Its protein is CASSEEGAGILEQYF.

This sequence joins TRBV28 and TRBJ2-5, with D perhaps TRBD2 (5 bases). There are 15 residues in the CDR3. V lost 3 bases, J lost 4 bases, and 15 bases lay in between. Germline values: CDR1 MDHEN, CDR2 SYDVKM. The DNA of the CDR3 is TGTGCCAGCAGTTTCGGCAGAGGGTCGGCAGAGACCCAGTACTTC. Translated, it gives CASSFGRGSAETQYF.

The chain is built from TRBV24-1 and TRBJ2-3; a weak D match, TRBD1 (5 bases). This CDR3 has 12 amino acids. Deletions cut 5 bases from V and 9 bases from J, with 11 bases between. Germline loops: CDR1 KGHDR, CDR2 SFDVKD. CDR3 residues: CATSVSGNTQYF. CDR3 coding DNA: TGTGCCACCAGTGTGTCAGGGAACACGCAGTATTTT.

The chain couples TRBV5-1 to TRBJ1-2; 8 bases agree with TRBD1. V trimming: 4 bases; J trimming: 10 bases; junction bases outside the gene matches: 9. Germline V gives CDR1 SGHRS, CDR2 YFSETQ. The length of the CDR3 is 13 residues. The DNA for the CDR3 is TGCGCCAGCAGCGTTGACAGGGGAGTCGACTACACCTTC. It is translated as CASSVDRGVDYTF.

The chain recombines TRBV2 with TRBJ2-1; 10 bases agree with TRBD2. CDR1 SNHLY and CDR2 FYNNEI come from the germline V gene. The ends lost 2 bases at V and 6 bases at J; junction bases unmatched: 4. The CDR3 sequence is 15 residues long. CDR3 sequence reads: CASSERSGRANEQFF. The CDR3 DNA is TGTGCCAGCAGTGAAAGGAGCGGGAGGGCCAATGAGCAGTTCTTC. The full variable domain, its missing parts supplied by reference TRBV2 and TRBJ2-1, is EPEVTQTPSHQVTQMGQEVILRCVPISNHLYFYWYRQILGQKVEFLVSFYNNEISEKSEIFDDQFSVERPDGSNFTLKIRSTKLEDSAMYFCASSERSGRANEQFFGPGTRLTVL.

The CDR3 region is CASSLRGDEQFF. The CDR3 bases are TGTGCCAGCAGTTTAAGAGGAGATGAGCAGTTCTTC. The chain recombines TRBV28 with TRBJ2-1; D call uncertain. CDR1 MDHEN and CDR2 SYDVKM come from the germline V gene. The CDR3 runs to 12 residues. Trimming removed 2 bases at V and 8 bases at J, with 7 bases between.

V is TRBV5-1 and J is TRBJ1-1; D unresolved. Germline V gives CDR1 SGHRS, CDR2 YFSETQ. Deletions cut 3 bases from V and 1 base from J, with 10 bases between. The CDR3 runs 14 residues. This CDR3 is CASSSVAWNTEAFF. The CDR3 bases are TGCGCCAGCAGCTCCGTGGCCTGGAACACTGAAGCTTTCTTT.

V is TRBV4-1 and J is TRBJ1-5, with a tentative D call TRBD1 (6 bases). The germline CDR1 and CDR2 sequences are MGHRA and YSYEKL. V was clipped by 0 bases and J by 6 bases, with 9 bases between them. The CDR3 contains 14 residues. CDR3 in amino acids: CASSQDRGSQPQHF. CDR3 coding DNA: TGCGCCAGCAGCCAAGATAGGGGGAGTCAGCCCCAGCATTTT.

The V and J genes are TRBV27 and TRBJ2-7, with 12 positions matching TRBD2. J lost 2 bases, V lost 6 bases, and 5 bases had no gene match. The CDR3 totals 15 residues. Germline V gene sequence: CDR1 MNHEY, CDR2 SMNVEV (reference sequence). CDR3: CASSHRLAGAYEQYF. The CDR3 DNA sequence: TGTGCCAGCAGCCACCGACTAGCGGGGGCCTACGAGCAGTACTTC.

The chain carries TRBV27 and TRBJ1-1; D remains ambiguous. CDR3 length equals 13 residues. Germline V CDR1 and CDR2: MNHEY, SMNVEV (reference sequence). The germline V and J ends were trimmed by 8 bases and 3 bases, with 13 bases remaining between them. The CDR3 region has the DNA TGTGCCAGCGGTATCTCGGCGGACACTGAAGCTTTCTTT. It translates to CASGISADTEAFF.

CDR3 amino acids: CASSRTIQETQYF. Written as DNA, the CDR3 is TGTGCCAGCAGCAGGACTATCCAAGAGACCCAGTACTTC. V gene TRBV5-6 combines with J gene TRBJ2-5; TRBD2 is a possible D gene (6 bases). CDR1 SGHDT and CDR2 YYEEEE come from the germline V gene. The CDR3 length is 13 residues. V lost 4 bases and J 1 base, leaving 8 bases between the germline ends.

The chain has TRBV24-1 and TRBJ2-1, with TRBD2 matching over 12 bases. The CDR3 covers 15 residues. Trimming removed 7 bases from V and 4 bases from J; junction bases left unmatched: 4. Germline values: CDR1 KGHDR, CDR2 SFDVKD. The CDR3 spells CATSATSGRYNEQFF. The CDR3 DNA reads as TGTGCCACCAGCGCAACTAGCGGGAGGTACAATGAGCAGTTCTTC.

The gene calls are TRBV3-1 (or the pseudogene TRBV3-2) and TRBJ2-3; 7 nucleotides match TRBD1. Per the germline V gene, CDR1 is LGHDT and CDR2 is YNNKEL (reference sequence). V shed 4 bases, J shed 0 bases, and the junction held 7 bases outside the gene matches. This CDR3 contains 16 residues. This CDR3 is CASSRTRGTSTDTQYF. Written as DNA, the CDR3 is TGTGCCAGCAGCCGGACCAGGGGGACAAGCACAGATACGCAGTATTTT.

V gene TRBV9 combines with J gene TRBJ2-2; 9 bases line up with TRBD1. The CDR3 length is 16 residues. Germline trimming cut 4 bases from V and 0 bases from J; bases unmatched to any gene: 4. Germline V gene lookup returns CDR1 SGDLS and CDR2 YYNGEE. The CDR3 reads CASSFRDRANTGELFF. For the CDR3, the DNA is TGTGCCAGCAGCTTCCGGGACAGGGCGAACACCGGGGAGCTGTTTTTT.

The chain employs TRBV13 and TRBJ2-7; D remains ambiguous. The germline V and J ends were trimmed by 4 bases and 7 bases, with 23 bases remaining between them. The CDR3 is 16 residues long. Germline values: CDR1 PRHDT, CDR2 FYEKMQ (reference sequence). Here the CDR3 reads CASSSTLVGAAEEQYF. The CDR3 DNA reads TGTGCCAGCAGCTCCACCCTGGTAGGAGCAGCTGAAGAGCAGTACTTC.

The CDR3 DNA follows: TGTGCCAGCAGTGTTGGGGAGGGCTATGGCTACACCTTC. Its translation: CASSVGEGYGYTF. The rearrangement links TRBV2 to TRBJ1-2; D is uncertain. This CDR3 is built from 13 residues. V was pared by 4 bases and J by 4 bases, with 10 bases between. Per the germline V gene, CDR1 is SNHLY and CDR2 is FYNNEI.

The gene calls are TRBV30 and TRBJ2-3; 7 nucleotides match TRBD1. This CDR3 region has 13 residues. V shed 4 bases, J shed 5 bases, and the junction held 6 bases outside the gene matches. CDR1 and CDR2 (germline): GTSNPN, SVGIG (reference sequence). The CDR3 sequence is CAWTDRDLDTQYF. For the CDR3, the DNA is TGTGCCTGGACTGACAGGGATTTAGATACGCAGTATTTT.

This chain connects TRBV6-5 to TRBJ2-1; D remains unclear. The CDR3 has 15 amino acids. Looked up from germline, CDR1 is MNHEY and CDR2 is SVGAGI. Trimming took 5 bases from V and 0 from J, leaving 11 bases between them. CDR3 sequence (DNA): TGTGCCAGCAGTCCCTGGCCTAGCTCCTACAATGAGCAGTTCTTC. This gives the protein CASSPWPSSYNEQFF.

The chain carries TRBV20-1 and TRBJ2-1; the D is unclear. Germline-derived CDR1 and CDR2 are DFQATT and SNEGSKA (reference sequence). V dropped 3 bases and J dropped 6 bases, with 3 bases sitting between them. The CDR3 covers 10 residues. The CDR3 region has the DNA TGCAGTGCTAGTCTCAATGAGCAGTTCTTC. As protein: CSASLNEQFF.

The chain recombines TRBV6-5 with TRBJ2-7; 7 bases are a match to TRBD1. In germline, CDR1 is MNHEY, CDR2 SVGAGI. The CDR3 is 14 residues long. Trimming at V came to 6 bases and at J to 7 bases, leaving 12 bases not matched to a gene. CDR3 amino acids: CASRATGLPGEQYF. In nucleotides, the CDR3 is TGTGCCAGCAGGGCGACAGGGCTACCCGGGGAGCAGTACTTC.

Written as DNA, the CDR3 is TGTGCCAGCAGCGGGACAGGGAGGCTAGCTAATGAAAAACTGTTTTTT. Residues: CASSGTGRLANEKLFF. This chain joins TRBV7-9 and TRBJ1-4, with 9 bases fitting TRBD1. The CDR3 is made up of 16 amino acids. V was clipped by 5 bases and J by 3 bases; unmatched bases: 7. CDR1 SEHNR and CDR2 FQNEAQ come from the germline V gene (reference sequence).

The V and J genes are TRBV7-9 and TRBJ2-2, with TRBD1 identical over 10 bases. CDR1 is SEHNR, CDR2 FQNEAQ, per germline (reference sequence). V lost 9 bases and J lost 5; bases outside the gene matches: 6. CDR3 length: 14 amino acids. DNA of the CDR3: TGTGCCAGAGACCGGGACAGGGGAACCGGGGAGCTGTTTTTT. Protein product: CARDRDRGTGELFF.

V usage is TRBV7-9 and J usage is TRBJ2-1; 13 positions agree with TRBD2. The J segment lost 8 bases and the V segment lost 5 bases, leaving 3 bases of the junction unmatched. This CDR3 contains 14 residues. The germline gives CDR1 SEHNR, CDR2 FQNEAQ (reference sequence). The CDR3 loop reads CASSRLAGGDEQFF. The CDR3 DNA sequence: TGTGCCAGCAGCCGACTAGCGGGAGGAGATGAGCAGTTCTTC.

The genes are TRBV5-1 and TRBJ1-2; 10 bases line up with TRBD1. J was trimmed by 8 bases and V by 4 bases; bases with no gene match: 8. This CDR3 contains 14 residues. The V gene's germline CDR1 is SGHRS and CDR2 YFSETQ. The CDR3 DNA reads TGCGCCAGCAGCGCACCCGGGACAGGGGTCGGCTACACCTTC. The encoded protein is CASSAPGTGVGYTF.

This clone occurred once. A much larger clone differs from this one at a single base, so this may be a read error. Within the sample, other DNA sequences also encode this same CDR3. V gene TRBV6-5 combines with J gene TRBJ1-3, with 10 bases that match TRBD1. Germline CDR1 is MNHEY and CDR2 is SVGAGI. The CDR3 runs to 15 residues. V shed 6 bases and J 0 bases; nucleotides not matched to a gene: 2. The DNA for the CDR3 is TGTGCCAGCAGCCGGGACAGGGGCTCTGGAAACACCATATATTTT. Translation: CASSRDRGSGNTIYF.